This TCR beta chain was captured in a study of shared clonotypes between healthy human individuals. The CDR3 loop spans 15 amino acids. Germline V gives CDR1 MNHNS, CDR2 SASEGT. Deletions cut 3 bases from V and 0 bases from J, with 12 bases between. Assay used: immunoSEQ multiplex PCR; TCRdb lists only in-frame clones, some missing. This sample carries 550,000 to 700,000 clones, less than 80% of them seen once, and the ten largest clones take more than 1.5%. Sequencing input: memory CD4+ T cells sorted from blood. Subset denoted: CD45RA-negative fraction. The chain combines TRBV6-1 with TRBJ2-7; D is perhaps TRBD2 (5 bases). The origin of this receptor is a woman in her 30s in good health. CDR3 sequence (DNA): TGTGCCAGCAGTGACGACCAGCGGCTCTCCTACGAGCAGTACTTC. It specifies CASSDDQRLSYEQYF.